The 32 T cell receptor beta chains listed next were all sequenced from one sample in a study of human T cells and chemical hapten exposure. MiXCR, run by TCRdb on the RACE reads, gives a single entry per CDR3 protein. Of 180,000 or so distinct CDR3 sequences in the sample, 13% to 15% are singletons; the top ten hold 1.7%. As for time point: patch test 1, 2 weeks after DPC sensitization. Stated treatment: therapeutic diphenylcyclopropenone sensitization with weekly scalp DPC. The sample here was whole blood, taken in connection with sensitization to the hapten diphenylcyclopropenone (DPC). The receptors were gathered from a young woman with alopecia areata. Some clones in this sample may be carry-over from other donors' samples.

V usage is TRBV18 and J usage is TRBJ2-3; D gene unclear. Trimming stripped 6 bases from V and 6 bases from J, with 10 bases between. Per the germline V gene, CDR1 is KGHSH and CDR2 is LQKENI. The CDR3 is 12 amino acids. Here the CDR3 DNA reads TGTGCCAGCTCTCCCTCCCGGGATACGCAGTATTTT. Translation: CASSPSRDTQYF.

This chain links TRBV9 with TRBJ1-3; no definite D call. V lost 3 bases to trimming and J lost 0 bases, with 7 bases between them. CDR1 is SGDLS and CDR2 is YYNGEE in the germline V gene. The length of the CDR3 is 14 residues. CDR3 in amino acids: CASSEGYSGNTIYF. Written as DNA, the CDR3 is TGTGCCAGCAGCGAAGGGTACTCTGGAAACACCATATATTTT.

This clonotype has a count of ten or more. The chain uses TRBV28 and TRBJ2-2; D ambiguous. The CDR3 length is 13 residues. Germline V gene sequence: CDR1 MDHEN, CDR2 SYDVKM. The V and J ends lost 7 bases and 8 bases respectively, with 14 bases between them. Here the CDR3 reads CASTAPTIGELFF. CDR3 DNA sequence: TGTGCCAGCACCGCCCCCACGATAGGGGAGCTGTTTTTT.

In this sample, this clonotype turned up many times. This chain uses TRBV7-2 with TRBJ1-4, with no clear D. V lost 1 base to trimming and J lost 7 bases, with 4 bases between them. Germline V lookup: CDR1 SGHTA, CDR2 FQGNSA. The CDR3 is made up of 12 amino acids. The CDR3 DNA follows: TGTGCCAGCAGCTTAGGCAGTGAAAAACTGTTTTTT. Protein sequence: CASSLGSEKLFF.

This clonotype was picked up a small number of times. The J gene is TRBJ2-3, the V gene TRBV20-1; D assignment may be TRBD1 or TRBD2 (6 bases each). Trimming cost V 0 bases and J 2 bases, with 15 bases left between them. The CDR3 is made up of 16 amino acids. The germline gives CDR1 DFQATT, CDR2 SNEGSKA (reference sequence). The chain's CDR3 is CSARDWIGGITDTQYF. The CDR3 DNA sequence: TGCAGTGCTAGAGATTGGATAGGGGGGATCACAGATACGCAGTATTTT.

The V and J genes are TRBV3-1 and TRBJ2-5; D tentatively reads TRBD1 or TRBD2 (5 bases each). Germline V CDR1 and CDR2: LGHDT, YNNKEL (reference sequence). The CDR3 is 15 residues long. The V gene lost 4 bases and the J gene lost 0 bases, with 12 bases spanning the gap. Written as DNA, the CDR3 is TGTGCCAGCAGCCCAACCGGGGCAAACCAAGAGACCCAGTACTTC. Protein product: CASSPTGANQETQYF.

This clonotype has a count of ten or more. CDR3 nucleotide sequence: TGTGCCAGCAGATCCGGGGTTTACTACGAGCAGTACTTC. The encoded protein is CASRSGVYYEQYF. This chain connects TRBV6-2 or TRBV6-3 to TRBJ2-7; maybe TRBD2 (5 bases). Germline CDR1 is MNHEY and CDR2 is SVGEGT. The CDR3 is made up of 13 amino acids. V lost 6 bases and J 3 bases, leaving 12 bases between the germline ends.

The rearrangement links TRBV29-1 to TRBJ2-7; 8 nucleotides agree with TRBD1. Germline V gives CDR1 SQVTM, CDR2 ANQGSEA. The trim removed 6 bases at V and 1 base at J, leaving 8 bases unmatched. This CDR3 contains 14 residues. The CDR3 loop is CSVAGGQESYEQYF. In nucleotides, the CDR3 is TGCAGCGTCGCTGGGGGACAGGAGTCCTACGAGCAGTACTTC.

The sample holds a few counts of this clonotype. This chain joins TRBV2 and TRBJ2-5; a weak D match, TRBD2 (5 bases). The V and J ends lost 4 bases and 2 bases respectively, with 11 bases between them. Germline-derived CDR1 and CDR2 are SNHLY and FYNNEI. CDR3 size: 14 residues. The CDR3 DNA sequence: TGTGCCAGCAGTGCATTGAGCGGACAAGAGACCCAGTACTTC. Translation: CASSALSGQETQYF.

Only a few counts were recorded for this clonotype. The chain uses TRBV9 and TRBJ1-5; D may be TRBD1 (6 bases). Trimming cost V 1 base and J 5 bases, with 13 bases left between them. Germline V gives CDR1 SGDLS, CDR2 YYNGEE. This CDR3 is built from 15 residues. In DNA form, the CDR3 reads TGTGCCAGCAGCGTAACCCCAGGGGAAGATCAGCCCCAGCATTTT. Translation gives CASSVTPGEDQPQHF.

Only a few counts were recorded for this clonotype. This CDR3 is CASNLDRVVETQYF. The DNA for the CDR3 is TGTGCCAGCAACCTGGACAGGGTGGTAGAGACCCAGTACTTC. V gene TRBV6-2 or TRBV6-3 combines with J gene TRBJ2-5; 8 positions agree with TRBD1. In germline, CDR1 is MNHEY, CDR2 SVGEGT. V shed 7 bases and J 4 bases; nucleotides not matched to a gene: 8. The CDR3 sequence is 14 residues long.

The chain combines TRBV3-1 with TRBJ2-7; D remains ambiguous. V was pared by 3 bases and J by 6 bases, with 15 bases between. CDR3 length: 14 residues. CDR1 is LGHDT, CDR2 YNNKEL, per germline (reference sequence). The CDR3 DNA reads TGTGCCAGCAGCCAGGACGGGCAGTTGGGCGAGCAGTACTTC. It codes for CASSQDGQLGEQYF.

This chain joins TRBV6-1 and TRBJ1-2; D is undetermined. Germline values: CDR1 MNHNS, CDR2 SASEGT. The V end was cut by 1 base, the J end by 5 bases, with 2 bases between. This CDR3 region has 11 residues. The CDR3 sequence: CASSEEYGYTF. CDR3 bases: TGTGCCAGCAGTGAAGAATATGGCTACACCTTC.

The rearrangement uses TRBV6-5 and TRBJ1-2; no clear D gene. The V gene's germline CDR1 is MNHEY and CDR2 SVGAGI. V lost 0 bases and J lost 1, with 9 bases in between. CDR3 length equals 15 residues. CDR3 sequence (DNA): TGTGCCAGCAGTTACTCCCTGGGCGGTAACTATGGCTACACCTTC. As protein: CASSYSLGGNYGYTF.

The V call is TRBV5-1, the J call TRBJ1-4; a weak D match, TRBD1 (5 bases). Germline assignment: CDR1 SGHRS and CDR2 YFSETQ. The V end was cut by 1 base, the J end by 4 bases, with 11 bases between. This CDR3 is 15 amino acids long. CDR3 residues: CASSLRGANNEKLFF. CDR3 sequence (DNA): TGCGCCAGCAGCTTGCGCGGGGCGAATAATGAAAAACTGTTTTTT.

A few counts support this clonotype. The chain is built from TRBV7-8 and TRBJ1-6; D remains unclear. V was trimmed by 5 bases and J by 7 bases, leaving 9 bases between them. The CDR3 is 13 amino acids. The V gene's germline CDR1 is SGHVS and CDR2 FQNEAQ. CDR3 nucleotide sequence: TGTGCCAGCAGCCCCCCGCCGAATTCACCCCTCCACTTT. Translation: CASSPPPNSPLHF.

This clonotype was seen a handful of times. The chain recombines TRBV7-2 with TRBJ2-5; D not certain. Germline values: CDR1 SGHTA, CDR2 FQGNSA. CDR3 size: 15 residues. V dropped 1 base and J dropped 2 bases, with 11 bases sitting between them. The CDR3 loop reads CASSLGSVPQETQYF. The CDR3 DNA is TGTGCCAGCAGCTTAGGCAGCGTACCTCAAGAGACCCAGTACTTC. The full variable domain, its missing parts supplied by reference TRBV7-2 and TRBJ2-5, is GAGVSQSPSNKVTEKGKDVELRCDPISGHTALYWYRQSLGQGLEFLIYFQGNSAPDKSGLPSDRFSAERTGGSVSTLTIQRTQQEDSAVYLCASSLGSVPQETQYFGPGTRLLVL.

This clonotype appeared many times. The chain couples TRBV12-3 or TRBV12-4 to TRBJ1-1; 7 nucleotides line up with TRBD1. The CDR3 has 14 residues. J was trimmed by 5 bases and V by 6 bases; bases with no gene match: 9. The chain's CDR3 is CASRTTGRGTEAFF. In DNA, the CDR3 is TGTGCCAGCAGGACGACAGGGAGGGGAACTGAAGCTTTCTTT.

Many counts were recorded for this clonotype. The V gene is TRBV29-1, the J gene TRBJ1-2, with a possible D match to TRBD1 (5 bases). Germline lookup yields CDR1 SQVTM and CDR2 ANQGSEA. V dropped 7 bases and J dropped 8 bases, with 20 bases sitting between them. The CDR3 totals 13 residues. CDR3 nucleotides: TGCAGCGCCCCCCAAGGGGAAACGGGGGGCTACACCTTC. The encoded protein is CSAPQGETGGYTF. Filled out from reference TRBV29-1 and TRBJ1-2, the complete variable domain reads SAVISQKPSRDICQRGTSLTIQCQVDSQVTMMFWYRQQPGQSLTLIATANQGSEATYESGFVIDKFPISRPNLTFSTLTVSNMSPEDSSIYLCSAPQGETGGYTFGSGTRLTVV.

At least ten counts were recorded for this clonotype. This sequence joins TRBV9 and TRBJ2-1; D unclear. Trimming stripped 4 bases from V and 2 bases from J, with 7 bases between. Germline assignment: CDR1 SGDLS and CDR2 YYNGEE. The CDR3 contains 13 residues. This chain's CDR3 is CASSTLTYNEQFF. The CDR3 DNA follows: TGTGCCAGCAGCACTCTGACCTACAATGAGCAGTTCTTC.

The sample holds a few counts of this clonotype. This chain connects TRBV4-3 to TRBJ1-3; no clear D gene. Deletions cut 0 bases from V and 0 bases from J, with 6 bases between. CDR3 size: 15 residues. Germline loops: CDR1 LGHNA, CDR2 YSLEER. The CDR3 reads CASSQDGTSGNTIYF. CDR3 bases: TGCGCCAGCAGCCAAGACGGTACCTCTGGAAACACCATATATTTT.

This rearrangement joins TRBV28 to TRBJ2-2; the D is unclear. The CDR3 length is 15 residues. V lost 8 bases to trimming and J lost 1 base, with 14 bases between them. Germline loops: CDR1 MDHEN, CDR2 SYDVKM. This CDR3 reads CASLQQEWNTGELFF. CDR3 DNA: TGTGCCAGCCTTCAGCAGGAGTGGAACACCGGGGAGCTGTTTTTT.

This clonotype was counted many times. The chain has TRBV7-6 and TRBJ1-5; unclear D gene. The germline CDR1 and CDR2 sequences are SGHVS and FNYEAQ. CDR3 length: 15 residues. V was clipped by 5 bases and J by 0 bases, with 11 bases between them. The CDR3 region is CASSPSGLSNQPQHF. As DNA, the CDR3 is TGTGCCAGCAGCCCCAGTGGTCTTAGCAATCAGCCCCAGCATTTT.

In its sample, this clonotype was seen many times. This sequence joins TRBV29-1 and TRBJ1-2; 7 bases fit TRBD1. The CDR3 covers 12 residues. The V gene's germline CDR1 is SQVTM and CDR2 ANQGSEA. Trimming at V came to 2 bases and at J to 7 bases, leaving 4 bases not matched to a gene. The CDR3 sequence is CSVEPGGFGYTF. CDR3 in DNA: TGCAGCGTTGAACCAGGGGGATTTGGCTACACCTTC.

In its sample, this clonotype was seen a few times. The rearrangement joins TRBV7-3 to TRBJ2-2; tentative D call: TRBD1 (6 bases). The CDR3 is made up of 14 amino acids. V was shortened by 4 bases and J by 5 bases, with 11 bases between the two germline ends. The germline V gene encodes CDR1 SGHTA and CDR2 FQGTGA. The CDR3 DNA reads as TGTGCCAGCAGCTCACAGGGATGGACCGGGGAGCTGTTTTTT. Its protein is CASSSQGWTGELFF.

The chain joins TRBV5-1 to TRBJ2-1; the D is unclear. CDR1 and CDR2 from the germline V gene are SGHRS and YFSETQ. This CDR3 spans 13 amino acids. V dropped 0 bases and J dropped 3 bases, with 4 bases sitting between them. CDR3: CASSLALYNEQFF. CDR3 nucleotides: TGCGCCAGCAGCTTGGCACTCTACAATGAGCAGTTCTTC.

V usage is TRBV27 and J usage is TRBJ2-1; D is ambiguous. Germline V gene lookup returns CDR1 MNHEY and CDR2 SMNVEV (reference sequence). V lost 5 bases and J 0 bases, leaving 11 bases between the germline ends. This CDR3 has 15 residues. CDR3 protein: CASSRFPPSYNEQFF. CDR3 sequence (DNA): TGTGCCAGCAGTCGGTTCCCCCCCTCCTACAATGAGCAGTTCTTC.

This clonotype has more than one count but fewer than ten. V is TRBV7-8 and J is TRBJ2-4, with D possibly being TRBD1 or TRBD2 (5 bases each). This CDR3 spans 15 amino acids. V lost 1 base to trimming and J lost 3 bases, with 10 bases between them. Germline values: CDR1 SGHVS, CDR2 FQNEAQ. CDR3 coding DNA: TGTGCCAGCAGCTTAGACGCAGGGAGCAAAAACATTCAGTACTTC. This encodes CASSLDAGSKNIQYF.

This rearrangement joins TRBV28 to TRBJ2-1; 7 nucleotides align to TRBD1. Germline assignment: CDR1 MDHEN and CDR2 SYDVKM. Trimming at V came to 2 bases and at J to 0 bases, leaving 7 bases not matched to a gene. The CDR3 contains 17 residues. CDR3 amino acids: CASSLSGRTGSYNEQFF. CDR3 bases: TGTGCCAGCAGTTTAAGTGGACGGACAGGCTCCTACAATGAGCAGTTCTTC.

This clonotype was counted a few times. This chain joins TRBV7-2 and TRBJ2-5; 11 bases map to TRBD2. V lost 5 bases to trimming and J lost 4 bases; unmatched junction nucleotides: 15. The germline CDR1 and CDR2 sequences are SGHTA and FQGNSA. This CDR3 contains 18 residues. In DNA form, the CDR3 reads TGTGCCAGCAGCCGCAGAGCTATTAGCGGGAGGGCCTTAGAGACCCAGTACTTC. This codes for CASSRRAISGRALETQYF.

This rearrangement joins TRBV10-3 to TRBJ1-1; TRBD1 might be the D (5 bases). In germline, CDR1 is ENHRY, CDR2 SYGVKD. Trimming left V 4 bases short and J 1 base short, with 7 bases between. The CDR3 spans 13 residues. The CDR3 reads CAISVGPNTEAFF. The CDR3 DNA reads TGTGCCATCAGTGTGGGACCGAACACTGAAGCTTTCTTT.

The chain joins TRBV28 to TRBJ2-5, with TRBD1 matching over 9 bases. The trim removed 5 bases at V and 5 bases at J, leaving 9 bases unmatched. Germline V gene lookup returns CDR1 MDHEN and CDR2 SYDVKM. This CDR3 contains 15 residues. CDR3 sequence reads: CASSPGGQGDETQYF. The CDR3 bases are TGTGCCAGCAGTCCAGGGGGACAGGGAGACGAGACCCAGTACTTC.